The T cell receptor (beta chain) under discussion was sequenced for a study of shared T cell receptors in the human thymus. Some clones are missing from TCRdb's copy, which holds only in-frame ones; the method was immunoSEQ multiplex PCR. Of some 720,000 clones in the sample, around 87% were seen once. The sample was also linked to a second study, of human thymus T cells. Turning to that study: Highly overlapping thymic repertoires among unrelated individuals were reported in related research.

The sample was thymocytes. The source of this sequence is a boy under two years old with a congenital heart defect.

The DNA for the CDR3 is TGTGCCAGCAGTTTAATGGGCTACATAAATTCGGGGGAAAAACTGTTTTTT. This sequence encodes CASSLMGYINSGEKLFF. This chain joins TRBV27 and TRBJ1-4, with D unresolved. This CDR3 has 17 amino acids. Germline assignment: CDR1 MNHEY and CDR2 SMNVEV (reference sequence). Trimming cost V 2 bases and J 8 bases, with 21 bases left between them.